Below are 2 T cell receptor beta chains sequenced from a single sample in a study of T cell repertoires in cytomegalovirus infection. TCRdb used MiXCR to reprocess the reads, holding one entry per CDR3 protein. The table shows hundreds of thousands of distinct CDR3 sequences, with 20% to 25% occurring only once. The material sequenced was CD8+ T cells from PBMCs. These receptor sequences come from a human donor in good health (CMV status not recorded). Some clones in this sample may be carry-over from other donors' samples.

This clonotype was found many times. The V and J genes are TRBV7-9 and TRBJ1-2, with D uncertain. This CDR3 contains 15 residues. The germline V and J ends were trimmed by 5 bases and 0 bases, with 13 bases remaining between them. The germline gives CDR1 SEHNR, CDR2 FQNEAQ (reference sequence). CDR3 sequence (DNA): TGTGCCAGCAGCCTCCTCGGTGGAGCTAACTATGGCTACACCTTC. Encoded protein: CASSLLGGANYGYTF.

The rearrangement joins TRBV15 to TRBJ2-1, with unresolved D. The V end was cut by 0 bases, the J end by 15 bases, with 12 bases between. The CDR3 extends over 12 amino acids. Germline CDR1 is LNHNV and CDR2 is YYDKDF (reference sequence). The CDR3, as DNA: TGTGCCACCAGCAGAGATACCGGCATAGCGTTCTTC. It encodes CATSRDTGIAFF.